The 2 T cell receptor beta chains presented below share a single source sample, sequenced in a study of identical twins. TCRdb called the 5' RACE reads again in MiXCR, with one record for every CDR3 protein. The table records 600,000 to 800,000 distinct CDR3 sequences, around 20% of them present only once. The sample was also linked to a second study, of T cells expressing NK-cell markers.

Sequenced sample: PBMCs. These receptors all come from a woman under 30 in good health.

This clonotype occurred a few times. This sequence joins TRBV2 and TRBJ2-6; D is unresolved. Trimming took off 7 bases at V and 2 bases at J, with 9 bases between the two ends. CDR3 length: 14 amino acids. Germline CDR1 and CDR2: SNHLY and FYNNEI. CDR3 protein: CASKGYPGANVLTF. CDR3 sequence (DNA): TGTGCCAGCAAAGGGTATCCTGGGGCCAACGTCCTGACTTTC.

This clonotype was found a few times. The rearrangement uses TRBV10-1 and TRBJ2-7; tentative D call: TRBD2 (5 bases). V was pared by 4 bases and J by 2 bases, with 12 bases between. This CDR3 contains 14 residues. Germline V gene sequence: CDR1 WNHNN, CDR2 SYGVQD (reference sequence). CDR3 amino acids: CASSVPAAPYEQYF. The DNA of the CDR3 is TGCGCCAGCAGTGTGCCAGCGGCCCCCTACGAGCAGTACTTC.